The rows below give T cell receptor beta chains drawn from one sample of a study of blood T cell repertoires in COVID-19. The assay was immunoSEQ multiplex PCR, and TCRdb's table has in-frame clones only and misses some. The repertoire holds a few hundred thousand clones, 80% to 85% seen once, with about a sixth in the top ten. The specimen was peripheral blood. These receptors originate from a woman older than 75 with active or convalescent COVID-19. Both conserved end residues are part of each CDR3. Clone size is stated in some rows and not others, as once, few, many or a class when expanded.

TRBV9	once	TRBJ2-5	CASSVSTGGLGGETQYF
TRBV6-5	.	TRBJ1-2	CASGAGTGGYGYTF
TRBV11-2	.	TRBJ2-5	CASSSGLAGGETQYF
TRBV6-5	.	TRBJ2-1	CASRVGGGSYNEQFF
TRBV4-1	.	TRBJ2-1	CASRTGISYNEQFF
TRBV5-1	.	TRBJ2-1	CASSFTSVEGDEQFF
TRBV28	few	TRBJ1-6	CASSPGGQGTTYNSPLHF
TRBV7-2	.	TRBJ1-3	CASSQGGGPAAGNTIYF
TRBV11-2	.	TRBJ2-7	CASSLLRDRGYEQYF
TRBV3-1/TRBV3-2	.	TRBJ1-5	CASGFTGAGQPQHF
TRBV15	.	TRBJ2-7	CATSRGQVWGEQYF
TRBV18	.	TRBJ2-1	CASSPRAFSSYNEQFF
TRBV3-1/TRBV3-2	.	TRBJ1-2	CASSQFLGGSYGYTF
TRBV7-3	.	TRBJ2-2	CASSFSTGELFF
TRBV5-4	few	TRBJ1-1	CASSKPGTGMNTEAFF
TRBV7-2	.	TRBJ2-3	CASSLEGGNRARTQYF
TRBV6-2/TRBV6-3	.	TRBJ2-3	CASSPLGAGGRLGPDTQYF
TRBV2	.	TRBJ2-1	CASFEAGGNEQFF
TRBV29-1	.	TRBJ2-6	CSVRLSSGANVLTF
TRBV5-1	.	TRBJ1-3	CASSLGQGATGNTIYF
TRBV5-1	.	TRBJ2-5	CASSFLQETQYF
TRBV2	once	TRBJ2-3	CASRSTDTQYF
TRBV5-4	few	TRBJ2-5	CASSLEPARRETQYF
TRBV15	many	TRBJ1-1	CATSRDQRTDEAFF
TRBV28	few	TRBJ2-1	CASKKTEGNEQFF
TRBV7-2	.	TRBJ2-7	CASTRRNEQYF
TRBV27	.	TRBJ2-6	CASRPLIDSQGANVLTF
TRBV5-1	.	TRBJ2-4	CASSPSGKNIQYF
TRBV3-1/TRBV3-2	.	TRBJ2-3	CASSRQGSDTQYF
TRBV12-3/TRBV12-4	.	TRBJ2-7	CASSLAGVYEQYF
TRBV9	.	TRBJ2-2	CASQPGTANTGELFF
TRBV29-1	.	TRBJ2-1	CSVEGLAGREQFF
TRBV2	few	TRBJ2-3	CATRAGGSGTQYF
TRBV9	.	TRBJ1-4	CASSVGQGRGEKLFF